The 21 T cell receptor beta chains reported below all come from one sample, sequenced in a study of a mutant IDH1 vaccine in newly diagnosed glioma. These TCRs are of unknown antigen specificity. Time point described: week 47, end of study. The vaccine gave 300 ug of a 20-mer mutant IDH1 peptide subcutaneously per dose. The repertoire was sequenced with immunoSEQ multiplex PCR; TCRdb's copy has only in-frame clones and lacks some. In the table there are approximately 56,000 clones, around 60% of which are singletons. Sequencing was performed on peripheral blood mononuclear cells (PBMCs), taken from a glioma patient whose treatment included an IDH1 peptide vaccine. The receptors were gathered from a man aged 40-50 years with glioma. Some clones in this sample may be carry-over from other donors' samples.

This clone was seen more than once but under ten times. J is TRBJ2-1 and V is TRBV27; TRBD2 aligns across 14 bases. The junction had 13 bases not matched to a gene; V was cut back by 2 bases and J by 4 bases. The CDR3 runs to 20 residues. The V gene's germline CDR1 is MNHEY and CDR2 SMNVEV (reference sequence). The CDR3 region is CASSLTSGLAGVIGYNEQFF. The CDR3 nucleotides read TGTGCCAGCAGTTTAACCTCGGGACTAGCGGGGGTCATAGGGTACAATGAGCAGTTCTTC.

The rearrangement joins TRBV25-1 to TRBJ1-6; TRBD1 agrees at 8 bases. The V gene's germline CDR1 is MGHDK and CDR2 SYGVNS. The CDR3 sequence is 16 residues long. The J segment lost 8 bases and the V segment lost 7 bases, leaving 13 bases of the junction unmatched. CDR3 sequence reads: CASTNPGQGPYSPLHF. CDR3 in DNA: TGTGCCAGCACTAACCCCGGACAGGGCCCATATTCACCCCTCCACTTT. The full variable domain, rest sourced from reference TRBV25-1 and TRBJ1-6, is EADIYQTPRYLVIGTGKKITLECSQTMGHDKMYWYQQDPGMELHLIHYSYGVNSTEKGDLSSESTVSRIRTEHFPLTLESARPSHTSQYLCASTNPGQGPYSPLHFGNGTRLTVT.

The CDR3 region is CASSLRRGRHTQYF. The CDR3, as DNA: TGCGCCAGCAGCTTGAGGAGGGGAAGGCATACGCAGTATTTT. The chain couples TRBV5-1 to TRBJ2-3; a weak D match, TRBD2 (6 bases). V dropped 1 base and J dropped 7 bases, with 13 bases sitting between them. The CDR3 runs 14 residues. Germline V gene data show CDR1 as SGHRS and CDR2 as YFSETQ.

V is TRBV5-7 and J is TRBJ1-5; D not certain. TRBV5-7 carries the ORF label, with uncertain function. Trimming removed 3 bases from V and 1 base from J, with 8 bases in between. The CDR3 contains 14 residues. CDR3 residues: CASSYDWSNQPQHF. In nucleotides, the CDR3 is TGTGCCAGCAGCTATGACTGGAGCAATCAGCCCCAGCATTTT.

There are a few counts of this clone. CDR3 loop: CASSFWAGGQGKNSPLHF. CDR3 in DNA: TGCGCCAGCAGCTTTTGGGCCGGGGGTCAGGGGAAGAATTCACCCCTCCACTTT. The gene calls are TRBV5-1 and TRBJ1-6; tentatively, D is TRBD1 (6 bases). V lost 2 bases and J lost 7, with 22 bases in between. CDR3 size: 18 residues. Germline CDR1 and CDR2: SGHRS and YFSETQ.

The chain carries TRBV6-5 and TRBJ1-6; the D is unclear. Trimming left V 6 bases short and J 6 bases short, with 9 bases between. CDR3 size: 13 residues. Germline lookup yields CDR1 MNHEY and CDR2 SVGAGI. Here the CDR3 DNA reads TGTGCCAGCAGCTCCGGACCTAATTCACCCCTCCACTTT. Translated: CASSSGPNSPLHF.

This sequence joins TRBV6-5 and TRBJ2-7; D gene unclear. V lost 4 bases and J 6 bases, leaving 16 bases between the germline ends. The CDR3 contains 14 residues. Germline V lookup: CDR1 MNHEY, CDR2 SVGAGI. The CDR3 region is CASSSPQTGAEQYF. CDR3 coding DNA: TGTGCCAGCAGTTCTCCCCAGACGGGTGCCGAGCAGTACTTC.

The rearrangement links TRBV4-1 to TRBJ2-1, with 9 bases fitting TRBD2. V gave up 3 bases and J gave up 6 bases; unmatched junction bases: 6. The CDR3 length is 15 residues. Germline V gene data show CDR1 as MGHRA and CDR2 as YSYEKL. The CDR3 loop reads CASSHMLAGRNEQFF. In DNA form, the CDR3 reads TGCGCCAGCAGCCATATGCTAGCGGGGCGCAATGAGCAGTTCTTC.

In its sample, this clone was seen a few times. V usage is TRBV2 and J usage is TRBJ2-7; D not resolved. CDR3 length: 14 residues. The germline gives CDR1 SNHLY, CDR2 FYNNEI. Trimming took 7 bases from V and 2 from J, leaving 15 bases between them. The chain's CDR3 is CASTGRLNPYEQYF. CDR3 in DNA: TGTGCCAGCACCGGACGGCTGAACCCCTACGAGCAGTACTTC.

This chain links TRBV13 with TRBJ2-7, with a weak D call TRBD1 (6 bases). Germline V lookup: CDR1 PRHDT, CDR2 FYEKMQ (reference sequence). The CDR3 has 15 amino acids. Deletions cut 6 bases from V and 5 bases from J, with 20 bases between. DNA of the CDR3: TGTGCCAGCAGTCCGAGGGGGTCAATGTCCCACGAGCAGTACTTC. This encodes CASSPRGSMSHEQYF.

This clone was seen a few times. This rearrangement joins TRBV6-5 to TRBJ1-6; no definite D call. CDR1 and CDR2 (germline): MNHEY, SVGAGI. The CDR3 runs 14 residues. Deletions cut 8 bases from V and 7 bases from J, with 15 bases between. CDR3 nucleotides: TGTGCCAGCTACACTCGGACGGTGAATTCACCCCTCCACTTT. Residues: CASYTRTVNSPLHF.

Only a few counts were recorded for this clone. V is TRBV7-9 and J is TRBJ1-2; weak D call: TRBD1 (5 bases). V was shortened by 0 bases and J by 4 bases, with 12 bases between the two germline ends. Looked up from germline, CDR1 is SEHNR and CDR2 is FQNEAQ (reference sequence). CDR3 size: 15 residues. As DNA, the CDR3 is TGTGCCAGCAGCTTAGCGCGGCAGGGAAGCTATGGCTACACCTTC. As protein: CASSLARQGSYGYTF.

This chain connects TRBV6-1 to TRBJ1-4; TRBD1 matches 11 bases. Germline CDR1 is MNHNS and CDR2 is SASEGT. The CDR3 is made up of 13 amino acids. With 10 bases clipped from V and 8 bases from J, the junction kept 6 bases outside the gene matches. The CDR3 coding sequence is TGTGCCACCTTCGGGACAGGGGGGGAAAAACTGTTTTTT. This translates into CATFGTGGEKLFF.

The chain employs TRBV9 and TRBJ2-1, with D possibly TRBD2 on 7 matching bases. This CDR3 is 14 amino acids long. Trimming shortened V by 3 bases and J by 6 bases, and 13 bases separated the two germline ends. Germline V gene lookup returns CDR1 SGDLS and CDR2 YYNGEE. CDR3 protein: CASSGGGRVNEQFF. Written as DNA, the CDR3 is TGTGCCAGCAGCGGGGGGGGCCGGGTCAATGAGCAGTTCTTC.

V usage is TRBV7-9 and J usage is TRBJ1-1, with D possibly being TRBD1 (5 bases). Looked up from germline, CDR1 is SEHNR and CDR2 is FQNEAQ (reference sequence). CDR3 length: 11 amino acids. The V end lost 5 bases, the J end lost 5 bases, and 6 bases lay between the germline ends. CDR3: CASSGGTEAFF. DNA of the CDR3: TGTGCCAGCAGCGGGGGGACTGAAGCTTTCTTT. Full variable domain (rest looked up from reference TRBV7-9 and TRBJ1-1): DTGVSQNPRHKITKRGQNVTFRCDPISEHNRLYWYRQTLGQGPEFLTYFQNEAQLEKSRLLSDRFSAERPKGSFSTLEIQRTEQGDSAMYLCASSGGTEAFFGQGTRLTVV.

The chain carries TRBV6-4 and TRBJ1-2; TRBD1 matches at 8 bases. V lost 6 bases and J lost 6; bases outside the gene matches: 9. The CDR3 loop spans 14 amino acids. Germline assignment: CDR1 MRHNA and CDR2 SNTAGT. The CDR3 region has the DNA TGTGCCAGCAGAGCCTTTCCAGGGGGCCATGGCTACACCTTC. Translating gives CASRAFPGGHGYTF.

The gene calls are TRBV7-9 and TRBJ2-6; 9 nucleotides line up with TRBD1. Germline loops: CDR1 SEHNR, CDR2 FQNEAQ (reference sequence). This CDR3 comprises 18 residues. The V and J ends lost 3 bases and 0 bases, in that order; junction bases with no gene match: 6. The CDR3 loop is CASSFTGGSYSGANVLTF. The CDR3, as DNA: TGTGCCAGCAGCTTCACAGGGGGCTCCTACTCTGGGGCCAACGTCCTGACTTTC.

The V gene is TRBV5-6, the J gene TRBJ2-3, with D unresolved. Deletions cut 2 bases from V and 0 bases from J, with 10 bases between. Germline CDR1 and CDR2: SGHDT and YYEEEE. This CDR3 is 15 amino acids long. This CDR3 is CASSFRSGSTDTQYF. In nucleotides, the CDR3 is TGTGCCAGCAGCTTCAGGTCTGGGAGCACAGATACGCAGTATTTT.

The rearrangement links TRBV29-1 to TRBJ1-4; D perhaps matches TRBD1 (6 bases). Germline loops: CDR1 SQVTM, CDR2 ANQGSEA. This CDR3 comprises 13 residues. The V and J ends lost 4 bases and 7 bases respectively, with 13 bases between them. For the CDR3, the DNA is TGCAGCGTTGCGGTCAGGGGAGGTGAAAAACTGTTTTTT. It codes for CSVAVRGGEKLFF. The whole variable domain, remainder taken from reference TRBV29-1 and TRBJ1-4, is SAVISQKPSRDICQRGTSLTIQCQVDSQVTMMFWYRQQPGQSLTLIATANQGSEATYESGFVIDKFPISRPNLTFSTLTVSNMSPEDSSIYLCSVAVRGGEKLFFGSGTQLSVL.

This clone turned up a few times. CDR3 residues: CASSSYGGLGYGYTF. The CDR3 DNA follows: TGTGCCAGCAGTTCCTATGGGGGGCTCGGCTATGGCTACACCTTC. V is TRBV27 and J is TRBJ1-2; TRBD1 might be the D (6 bases). CDR3 length: 15 amino acids. Trimming took 4 bases from V and 4 from J, leaving 16 bases between them. Germline CDR1 reads MNHEY; CDR2 reads SMNVEV (reference sequence).

About this clone itself: At the DNA level, this CDR3 is encoded by other sequences in the same sample as well. Here the CDR3 DNA reads TGTGCCAGCCGGTCGGGGGGCGGAAACACCATATATTTT. Its protein product is CASRSGGGNTIYF. The V gene is TRBV2, the J gene TRBJ1-3; possible D gene TRBD1, 6 bases. CDR1 is SNHLY, CDR2 FYNNEI, per germline. V was trimmed by 8 bases and J by 4 bases, leaving 12 bases between them. The CDR3 is made up of 13 amino acids. Combining the CDR3 with reference TRBV2 and TRBJ1-3 gives the whole variable domain EPEVTQTPSHQVTQMGQEVILRCVPISNHLYFYWYRQILGQKVEFLVSFYNNEISEKSEIFDDQFSVERPDGSNFTLKIRSTKLEDSAMYFCASRSGGGNTIYFGEGSWLTVV.